This T cell receptor beta chain originates from a study of cytomegalovirus exposure and HLA in healthy donors (dated 2017 in TCRdb). At the level of the whole study: An earlier analysis of 587 of the donors reported 250 to 350 Gb of sequence data and roughly 110 million unique TCR beta sequences from roughly 180 million T cells. An early release covering 550 to 650 HLA-typed donors comprised about 320 gigabases of sequencing data and tens of millions of unique TCR sequences. Among the approximately 420 genotyped donors, about 83% belonged to the genetic ancestry cluster associated with self-reported Caucasian donors. The study aimed to test whether cataloging public T cell receptors could reveal signatures of past pathogen exposure. The T cell repertoires of 670 or so subjects were profiled by immunosequencing and related to cytomegalovirus serostatus. Along with the roughly 670-subject first cohort, a separate validation cohort of over 90 different subjects was used. To predict cytomegalovirus infection status, the study combined high-throughput TCR immunosequencing, statistical association of individual TCRs with disease status, and machine learning. A later analysis re-analyzed previously published TCR beta repertoires from several hundred donors and added high-resolution HLA genotyping to study TCR occurrence patterns. Rather than using new phenotypic data, the later analysis identified candidate immune exposures from TCR beta sequences and from how often those sequences occurred across donors. An earlier analysis of 587 of the donors used high-throughput TCR beta sequencing to judge whether each TCR beta V gene segment behaved as functional or pseudogenic. Alongside the repertoire data, information on donor age, sex, ethnicity and CMV serostatus was compiled. A later genetic analysis took genome-wide SNP genotypes for about 55% of the 666 donors and used that subset as a discovery cohort. All discovery cohort repertoires had been generated on a single sequencing platform. HLA typing covered class I and class II loci at four-digit resolution. The number of donors typed differed by locus, with about 629-640 for A, B, C, DRB1 and DQB1, 522 for DQA1, 600 to 610 for DPA1, and approximately 470 for DPB1. Five DR-DQ haplotypes were treated as single units for association and clustering because of strong linkage in the cohort. On average, roughly 250,000 unique TCR beta nucleotide sequences were sequenced per donor among fewer than 500 genotyped donors of the cohort, with about 17% of those sequences being non-productive.

The cohort comprised several hundred healthy bone marrow donors. All cohort members were sampled while nominally healthy, although unrecorded immune exposures were likely present. The donor tested CMV seronegative and was one of the 352 seronegative cohort members. A peripheral blood sample was provided by each donor, and peripheral blood mononuclear cells were used for TCR beta sequencing. Genomic DNA was extracted from the blood cell samples with the Qiagen DNeasy Blood Extraction Kit. Libraries were prepared through the immunoSEQ multiplex PCR assay. For the multiplex PCR, a mixture combining 60 forward primers for TCR Vbeta segments and 13 reverse primers for TCR Jbeta segments was used. Amplification of the CDR3 region of rearranged TCR beta genes was performed with a multiplex PCR assay on genomic DNA. The amplified TCR beta libraries were sequenced on the Illumina HiSeq System as 87-base-pair reads. The study's own analysis went as follows. A later analysis tallied around 82 million unique TCR beta chains across the approximately 670 repertoires, and around 9.9 million of those chains were shared by two or more donors. Raw reads were error-corrected and collapsed into unique sequences with a nearest-neighbor algorithm that merged closely related sequences to remove PCR and sequencing errors. Alignment of CDR3 sequences to IMGT reference sequences was used to assign V, D and J gene segments. For a sequence to be retained, a match of at least six nucleotides was required to both a V gene segment and a J gene segment. Rearrangements were classified as productive when the CDR3 lacked stop codons and remained in frame with V and J, and all other rearrangements were classified as non-productive. Following IMGT convention, CDR3 was defined as the stretch from the second conserved V-encoded cysteine up to the conserved J-encoded phenylalanine. The earlier analysis of about 590 of the donors excluded sequences that lacked an unambiguous match to a single V gene segment. An earlier analysis of fewer than 750 of the donors classified V segments as functional when productive rearrangements were above 56.7% and as segregating when the standard deviation between donors was above 5%. A statistical classification framework was developed to diagnose cytomegalovirus status using the catalog of TCR beta chain sequences. In a later analysis, V and J genes were assigned by comparing TCR nucleotide sequences against IMGT/GENE-DB human TR gene sequences. In a later analysis, CDR3 sequences and most-parsimonious VDJ recombination scenarios were assigned using the TCRdist pipeline. A later analysis defined each TCR beta chain by its CDR3 amino acid sequence plus V-gene family, and excluded reads lacking a unique V-gene family. In a later analysis, several hundred highly shared, low-generation-probability nucleotide sequences were removed to address suspected cross-contamination and a sequencing artifact. In a later analysis, a clonal expansion index was calculated for each public chain from normalized within-repertoire ranks of inferred template counts. In a later analysis, generation probabilities were computed with a VDJ recombination model fitted to out-of-frame rearrangements, and the resulting probabilities were checked against IGoR. Hypergeometric tests were used in a later analysis to score TCR-TCR, TCR-HLA and TCR-CMV co-occurrence, with a repertoire-size bias correction applied to the TCR pairs. False discovery rates were estimated in a later analysis by permuting HLA or CMV assignments 20 times. In a later analysis, co-occurring TCRs were grouped using DBSCAN, and TCRdist sequence similarity was added for clustering within HLA-allele-positive subsets. For co-occurrence clustering, repertoires with fewer than 30,000 or more than 120,000 public chains were excluded, along with roughly 5 repertoires with anomalous nucleotide sharing. Entries here come from immuneACCESS through TCRdb and include only in-frame sequences with V and J called. Some clones fail to appear in such tables; in the studies checked, an unresolved V gene covers under half of the shortfall, and the cause of the remainder is unknown. V, J and clone size reflect that table, while D and trimming were determined from the DNA. For this sample the table gives around 190,000 clones, of which 70% to 90% were detected only once. The top ten hold about 2% of the sample.

Trimming removed 2 bases from V and 10 bases from J; the gene matches leave 2 bases unexplained. The CDR3, from cysteine to phenylalanine, totals 12 residues. Only CDR3 DNA remains: 36 bases, in frame from the first base. CDR1 and CDR2 are drawn from the germline V gene: MGHDK, SYGVNS. Concerning this clone itself: The antigen it recognizes is unknown. No base qualities exist here, and no much larger clone lies one base off it.

Here is what the overall study found, with its caveats: Broadly in line with IMGT annotations, most TCR beta V segments showed up in productive rearrangements about 87% or about 30% of the time in an earlier analysis of 450 to 600 of the donors. According to a later analysis, parvovirus B19, influenza, CMV and Epstein-Barr virus appeared linked to several top co-occurrence clusters. Sequencing depth was assumed to be roughly uniform across donors in the presence/absence analyses, though that assumption may not hold. According to the authors, the approach could potentially be generalized to other disease states and immunological phenotypes. In a later analysis, TCR association rates were found to vary across HLA loci, with the most associated TCRs seen for DRB1 alleles and the fewest for HLA-C alleles. An association between a missense DCLRE1C variant and V-gene and J-gene trimming of TCR beta chains was found in a later genetic analysis and replicated in an independent cohort. Linkage disequilibrium might explain the correlated functional status among segregating V segments, but an unknown experimental factor could not be ruled out. The sequencing pipeline was judged likely to have produced a cluster of highly shared sequence variants as a technical artifact. The study listed 164 TCR beta chains as associated with cytomegalovirus. Some IMGT-functional V segments, including TRBV6-2 and TRBV6-3, could not be told apart with the 87-base-pair reads, so those segments were excluded. Across donors, most TCR sequences were observed very rarely, whereas some public TCRs were present in many individuals. In a later analysis, HLA-associated TCR beta chains were found to be more clonally expanded and to have lower generation probabilities than equally common non-associated chains. According to a later analysis, most CMV-associated TCR beta chains appeared to be HLA-restricted, and the HLA associations seemed to be driven largely by CMV exposure. Compared with the approximately 670-donor mean, donors in an Asian-associated ancestry cluster had fewer N-insertions in productive TCRs, according to a later genetic analysis. The only immune exposure information available for the cohort was CMV serostatus. When HLA alleles, especially DR and DQ, strongly co-occurred, attributing TCR associations to individual alleles was difficult. The classifier was reported to diagnose cytomegalovirus status with high specificity and sensitivity in both the original and validation cohorts. Specific HLA alleles were associated with about 17,000 TCR beta sequences at a false discovery rate of 0.05 in a later analysis. Because counts were too low, 15 to 20 rarely observed V segments, including chromosome 9 orphons, were left out of the earlier analysis of about 500 of the donors. Because HLA typing was unavailable for some donors at each locus, only the typed subset was used in association tests. A further reported finding was that TCR beta sequences accurately predicted the HLA-A and HLA-B alleles for most subjects in the first cohort. The cohort was sequenced for TCR beta chains only, and without alpha or paired-chain data the features that could be detected were limited. In vitro tests confirmed that a few of the cytomegalovirus-associated TCR beta chains recognize cytomegalovirus antigens.

The TCR originated in a woman in her 50s in good health and CMV-seronegative. Recombination joined TRBV25-1 with TRBJ1-1; 9 middle bases align to TRBD1. What was sequenced was PBMCs. The DNA sequence is given as TGTGCCAGCAGTGAAGGGACAGGGCGAGCTTTCTTT. This encodes CASSEGTGRAFF.